What follows are 26 T cell receptor beta chains derived from one specimen sequenced in a study of T cell repertoires in cytomegalovirus infection. TCRdb independently ran MiXCR on the reads; one entry per CDR3 protein. The top ten hold more than 2.5% of the sample, which has 310,000 or so distinct CDR3 sequences, approximately 8.9% seen once. The sequenced sample was PBMCs. All receptors come from a human donor in good health (CMV status not recorded). Some clones in this sample may be carry-over from other donors' samples.

This clonotype has ten or more counts. The chain couples TRBV20-1 to TRBJ1-6, with 7 bases lining up with TRBD1. The CDR3 consists of 17 residues. V lost 1 base to trimming and J lost 7 bases; unmatched junction nucleotides: 13. CDR1 and CDR2 (germline): DFQATT, SNEGSKA (reference sequence). DNA for the CDR3: TGCAGTGCTAGAGCCGCAGGGGGGATTGTGGGCAATTCACCCCTCCACTTT. The encoded protein is CSARAAGGIVGNSPLHF.

The CDR3 DNA sequence: TGCAGTGCTAGAGTCGCCGGGGAGCTGTTTTTT. Its translation: CSARVAGELFF. This rearrangement joins TRBV20-1 to TRBJ2-2; D gene ambiguous. This CDR3 has 11 amino acids. The V gene lost 1 base and the J gene lost 6 bases, with 3 bases spanning the gap. Germline V gene sequence: CDR1 DFQATT, CDR2 SNEGSKA (reference sequence).

This clonotype came up many times. This chain connects TRBV7-2 to TRBJ1-2, with TRBD1 as a possible D gene (5 bases). This CDR3 contains 17 residues. Germline CDR1 reads SGHTA; CDR2 reads FQGNSA. Trimming stripped 2 bases from V and 5 bases from J, with 21 bases between. The CDR3 DNA is TGTGCCAGCAGCTTAAAAGGGGCGCGAATCTTCGGGTATGGCTACACCTTC. It translates to CASSLKGARIFGYGYTF.

The genes are TRBV11-1 and TRBJ2-1; D is ambiguous. V lost 1 base and J 0 bases, leaving 16 bases between the germline ends. Germline-derived CDR1 and CDR2 are SGHAT and FQDESV (reference sequence). The CDR3 runs to 18 residues. The CDR3 protein is CASSLGDTKSSSYNEQFF. The CDR3 nucleotides read TGTGCCAGCAGCTTAGGCGATACGAAATCGAGCTCCTACAATGAGCAGTTCTTC.

Many counts were recorded for this clonotype. This sequence joins TRBV7-2 and TRBJ1-2, with 9 bases identical to TRBD1. Germline CDR1 SGHTA, CDR2 FQGNSA. The CDR3 contains 17 residues. With V trimmed by 4 bases and J by 6 bases, 15 bases remained unmatched. CDR3 DNA sequence: TGTGCCAGCAGCTCAGCCGGGACAGGGTTTTTGGGCAATGGCTACACCTTC. Residues: CASSSAGTGFLGNGYTF. Filled out from reference TRBV7-2 and TRBJ1-2, the complete variable domain reads GAGVSQSPSNKVTEKGKDVELRCDPISGHTALYWYRQSLGQGLEFLIYFQGNSAPDKSGLPSDRFSAERTGGSVSTLTIQRTQQEDSAVYLCASSSAGTGFLGNGYTFGSGTRLTVV.

The chain employs TRBV24-1 and TRBJ1-2, with a weak D call TRBD1 (5 bases). Germline CDR1 and CDR2: KGHDR and SFDVKD. Trimming shortened V by 5 bases and J by 8 bases, and 11 bases separated the two germline ends. The CDR3 is 12 residues long. The chain's CDR3 is CATSGGGFGYTF. The CDR3 DNA reads as TGTGCCACCAGTGGGGGGGGTTTCGGCTACACCTTC.

The rearrangement joins TRBV12-3 or TRBV12-4 to TRBJ1-1; no clear D gene. V lost 4 bases and J lost 3, with 18 bases in between. This CDR3 is built from 16 residues. The CDR3 DNA reads TGTGCCAGCAGTTCCCCGATCCGGGAGTCCGACACTGAAGCTTTCTTT. Translating it yields CASSSPIRESDTEAFF.

This clonotype occurred many times. V gene TRBV20-1 combines with J gene TRBJ1-2; TRBD1 might be the D (5 bases). The CDR3 length is 15 residues. The V gene lost 0 bases and the J gene lost 7 bases, with 18 bases spanning the gap. Germline V gene sequence: CDR1 DFQATT, CDR2 SNEGSKA (reference sequence). CDR3 bases: TGCAGTGCTAGAGACCACGGAGGGGTCTCTGGTGGCTACACCTTC. This translates into CSARDHGGVSGGYTF.

V and J are TRBV29-1 and TRBJ2-7; a weak D match, TRBD1 (6 bases). Trimming took 4 bases from V and 4 from J, leaving 11 bases between them. The CDR3 runs 12 residues. Germline loops: CDR1 SQVTM, CDR2 ANQGSEA. Here the CDR3 DNA reads TGCAGCGTTGTGGGACAACTTTACGAGCAGTACTTC. It translates to CSVVGQLYEQYF.

The sample holds many counts of this clonotype. The J gene is TRBJ2-5, the V gene TRBV6-6, with 10 bases matching TRBD2. Germline V gene data show CDR1 as MNHNY and CDR2 as SVGAGI (reference sequence). The CDR3 has 15 amino acids. V lost 0 bases, J lost 5 bases, and 3 bases stayed unmatched. The CDR3 nucleotides are TGTGCCAGCAGTTACTCGACACTAGCGGGGGAGACCCAGTACTTC. It is translated as CASSYSTLAGETQYF.

This clonotype has a single count. This chain uses TRBV12-3 or TRBV12-4 with TRBJ2-3; no clear D gene. Trimming took off 2 bases at V and 1 base at J, with 10 bases between the two ends. This CDR3 has 15 amino acids. The DNA of the CDR3 is TGTGCCAGCAGTTTACCTGCCTGGGGCACAGATACGCAGTATTTT. Translating it yields CASSLPAWGTDTQYF.

This clonotype was detected many times. This chain joins TRBV20-1 and TRBJ1-5; a weak D match, TRBD1 (5 bases). Germline V lookup: CDR1 DFQATT, CDR2 SNEGSKA (reference sequence). CDR3 length: 19 amino acids. V lost 6 bases and J 1 base, leaving 28 bases between the germline ends. CDR3 bases: TGCAGTGCCCTGCCTTCCCTGGGGGACGGTTGGGTCAGCAATCAGCCCCAGCATTTT. Translation gives CSALPSLGDGWVSNQPQHF.

This clonotype was seen ten or more times. This rearrangement joins TRBV28 to TRBJ1-2, with D hard to call. Trimming cost V 6 bases and J 1 base, with 9 bases left between them. Germline V gene lookup returns CDR1 MDHEN and CDR2 SYDVKM. The CDR3 is 13 residues long. In DNA, the CDR3 is TGTGCCAGCAGGGTCAGCCATAACTATGGCTACACCTTC. Its translation is CASRVSHNYGYTF.

This clonotype showed up many times. V gene TRBV5-5 combines with J gene TRBJ2-5; no firm D call. CDR1 is SGHKS, CDR2 YYEKEE, per germline (reference sequence). V lost 6 bases and J lost 3, with 12 bases in between. The CDR3 contains 13 residues. Written as DNA, the CDR3 is TGTGCCAGCATGGGCCATTTCGAAGAGACCCAGTACTTC. Protein: CASMGHFEETQYF.

This clonotype has a count of ten or more. The V and J genes are TRBV20-1 and TRBJ1-1; D is unresolved. Germline CDR1 reads DFQATT; CDR2 reads SNEGSKA (reference sequence). The length of the CDR3 is 17 residues. The germline V and J ends were trimmed by 0 bases and 4 bases, with 21 bases remaining between them. The CDR3 DNA follows: TGCAGTGCTAGAGATAGATCTGGAGTTGGTGTGAGCACTGAAGCTTTCTTT. This codes for CSARDRSGVGVSTEAFF.

This clonotype has at least ten counts. The chain combines TRBV7-8 with TRBJ2-1; D is unclear. V gave up 5 bases and J gave up 2 bases, with 4 bases separating them. Germline V gene sequence: CDR1 SGHVS, CDR2 FQNEAQ. The CDR3 runs to 12 residues. CDR3 residues: CASSQTYNEQFF. The CDR3, as DNA: TGTGCCAGCAGCCAGACCTACAATGAGCAGTTCTTC.

The V and J genes are TRBV2 and TRBJ2-2; D unresolved. CDR1 is SNHLY, CDR2 FYNNEI, per germline. V dropped 8 bases and J dropped 0 bases, with 13 bases sitting between them. This CDR3 has 15 residues. This chain's CDR3 is CASGSGFANTGELFF. The CDR3 DNA reads TGTGCCAGCGGCTCGGGCTTCGCGAACACCGGGGAGCTGTTTTTT. Using reference TRBV2 and TRBJ2-2 for the parts outside the CDR3, the full variable domain is EPEVTQTPSHQVTQMGQEVILRCVPISNHLYFYWYRQILGQKVEFLVSFYNNEISEKSEIFDDQFSVERPDGSNFTLKIRSTKLEDSAMYFCASGSGFANTGELFFGEGSRLTVL.

The CDR3 region is CASSSGQGARETQYF. For the CDR3, the DNA is TGTGCTAGCTCAAGCGGACAGGGGGCAAGGGAGACCCAGTACTTC. This chain uses TRBV7-7 with TRBJ2-5; 11 bases line up with TRBD1. The CDR3 is made up of 15 amino acids. Looked up from germline, CDR1 is SSHAT and CDR2 is FNYEAQ (reference sequence).

This clonotype was found many times. The V call is TRBV10-3, the J call TRBJ2-6, with 7 nucleotides matching TRBD1. Per the germline V gene, CDR1 is ENHRY and CDR2 is SYGVKD. This CDR3 has 18 residues. V shed 5 bases and J 0 bases; nucleotides not matched to a gene: 10. The CDR3 here is CAISRIGQDNSGANVLTF. CDR3 bases: TGTGCCATCAGTCGGATCGGACAGGACAACTCTGGGGCCAACGTCCTGACTTTC.

This clonotype turned up a few times. The V gene is TRBV5-6, the J gene TRBJ1-1; 9 bases map to TRBD1. The junction had 11 bases not matched to a gene; V was cut back by 4 bases and J by 4 bases. CDR1 is SGHDT, CDR2 YYEEEE, per germline. The CDR3 length is 16 residues. The CDR3 reads CASSPSRDRETTEAFF. The CDR3 DNA reads as TGTGCCAGCAGCCCGTCCCGGGACAGGGAAACCACTGAAGCTTTCTTT.

This clonotype was counted between two and nine times. The rearrangement uses TRBV6-6 and TRBJ2-6, with TRBD2 as a possible D gene (5 bases). The germline V gene encodes CDR1 MNHNY and CDR2 SVGAGI (reference sequence). Trimming shortened V by 2 bases and J by 1 base, and 9 bases separated the two germline ends. The length of the CDR3 is 16 residues. The CDR3 DNA is TGTGCCAGCAGTTACGAGGGTAAATCTGGGGCCAACGTCCTGACTTTC. Translating it yields CASSYEGKSGANVLTF.

The chain combines TRBV29-1 with TRBJ1-5; D remains unclear. The CDR3 loop spans 14 amino acids. V gave up 6 bases and J gave up 7 bases, with 19 bases separating them. CDR1 SQVTM and CDR2 ANQGSEA come from the germline V gene. The CDR3 bases are TGCAGCGTCGGGGAGTCCCCTTATTCGCAGCCCCAGCATTTT. This gives the protein CSVGESPYSQPQHF.

There are many counts of this clonotype. This chain connects TRBV6-1 to TRBJ2-5; D call uncertain. The germline gives CDR1 MNHNS, CDR2 SASEGT. This CDR3 is built from 15 residues. V dropped 5 bases and J dropped 5 bases, with 18 bases sitting between them. CDR3 bases: TGTGCCAGCAGTATGAGGAGTGGGCAGCTGGAGACCCAGTACTTC. Protein: CASSMRSGQLETQYF.

Only a few counts were recorded for this clonotype. The chain is built from TRBV28 and TRBJ2-5; TRBD2 agrees at 9 bases. The CDR3 extends over 14 amino acids. With V trimmed by 3 bases and J by 5 bases, 4 bases remained unmatched. CDR1 and CDR2 from the germline V gene are MDHEN and SYDVKM. The chain's CDR3 is CASSLRGGRETQYF. In DNA form, the CDR3 reads TGTGCCAGCAGTTTGCGGGGGGGTAGGGAGACCCAGTACTTC. Full variable domain (remainder filled in from reference TRBV28 and TRBJ2-5): DVKVTQSSRYLVKRTGEKVFLECVQDMDHENMFWYRQDPGLGLRLIYFSYDVKMKEKGDIPEGYSVSREKKERFSLILESASTNQTSMYLCASSLRGGRETQYFGPGTRLLVL.

There are many counts of this clonotype. The V and J genes are TRBV7-2 and TRBJ2-3; unclear D gene. V lost 7 bases, J lost 6 bases, and 20 bases lay in between. Germline V gene lookup returns CDR1 SGHTA and CDR2 FQGNSA. The CDR3 sequence is 15 residues long. The CDR3 region is CASKIESSSGDTQYF. Here the CDR3 DNA reads TGTGCCAGCAAAATAGAATCCTCGAGTGGGGATACGCAGTATTTT.

This clonotype was seen ten or more times. CDR3 DNA: TGTGCCCTCCGGGGGTCTTATGGCTACACCTTC. It yields the protein CALRGSYGYTF. This chain uses TRBV7-8 with TRBJ1-2, with D possibly TRBD1 on 5 matching bases. Trimming took off 11 bases at V and 5 bases at J, with 12 bases between the two ends. CDR3 length: 11 residues. CDR1 and CDR2 from the germline V gene are SGHVS and FQNEAQ. The whole variable domain, remainder taken from reference TRBV7-8 and TRBJ1-2, is GAGVSQSPRYKVAKRGQDVALRCDPISGHVSLFWYQQALGQGPEFLTYFQNEAQLDKSGLPSDRFFAERPEGSVSTLKIQRTQQEDSAVYLCALRGSYGYTFGSGTRLTVV.